This TCR beta chain is from a study of T cells in Graves' hyperthyroidism and ophthalmopathy. Study results and caveats: The model anticipated ophthalmopathy a median around six months pre-onset.

The study based diagnoses on clinical symptoms, serum thyroxine and TRAb, thyroid ultrasound and orbital computed tomography. Comment on this clonotype: The antigen is undetermined. This may arise from a read error, as a much more abundant clone is one base away.

Amplification of TCR beta CDR3 regions used RNA as the template. TCR CDR3 underwent first-round RT-PCR with the HTBI primer set. MiXCR, run by TCRdb on the multiplex PCR reads, gives a single entry per CDR3 protein. Altogether roughly 510,000 distinct CDR3 sequences are present, approximately 48% being singletons, with the ten largest covering about two fifths. Germline V gene sequence: CDR1 SEHNR, CDR2 FQNEAQ (reference sequence). Trimming pared 4 bases from V and 4 bases from J, leaving 13 bases between. This CDR3 spans 14 amino acids. This clonotype was sampled from an adult woman with Graves' disease, either hyperthyroidism or ophthalmopathy (not recorded which). The source material was peripheral blood or thyroid tissue (not recorded which). J is TRBJ1-2 and V is TRBV7-9; tentatively, D is TRBD1 (5 bases). The CDR3 coding sequence is TGTGCCAGCAGCTCGGGGGGGGTCATCTATGGCTACACCTTC. It specifies CASSSGGVIYGYTF.